Below are 14 T cell receptor beta chains sequenced from a single sample in a study of T cells in Graves' hyperthyroidism and ophthalmopathy. RNA transcripts served as the template for amplifying TCR beta CDR3 regions. Primed by the HTBI set, a first-round RT-PCR was run on the TCR CDR3. TCRdb re-derived calls from the multiplex PCR reads in MiXCR, one entry per CDR3 protein. The sample consists of approximately 690,000 distinct CDR3 sequences, around 13% of them appearing once. The source material was blood. These receptors were obtained from a woman aged 45-65 years with Graves' ophthalmopathy.

The chain is built from TRBV3-1 and TRBJ2-3, with 8 positions matching TRBD1. The CDR3 is 13 residues long. In germline, CDR1 is LGHDT, CDR2 YNNKEL (reference sequence). V gave up 10 bases and J gave up 4 bases; unmatched junction bases: 7. The CDR3 region has the DNA TGTGCCACATTGGACAGGGCTGCAGATACGCAGTATTTT. It specifies CATLDRAADTQYF.

Only one count was recorded for this clonotype. The chain links TRBV28 to TRBJ1-1, with TRBD1 identical over 8 bases. The CDR3 is 13 residues long. Germline trimming cut 6 bases from V and 10 bases from J; bases unmatched to any gene: 10. CDR1 is MDHEN and CDR2 is SYDVKM in the germline V gene. The CDR3 reads CASSWTGTRRAFF. The CDR3 DNA reads TGTGCCAGCAGCTGGACAGGGACCCGGAGAGCTTTCTTT.

The CDR3 spells CATSDTGLARRNEQFF. CDR3 in DNA: TGTGCCACCAGTGACACCGGACTAGCGAGGAGGAATGAGCAGTTCTTC. The rearrangement links TRBV24-1 to TRBJ2-1, with 9 bases aligning to TRBD2. CDR1 KGHDR and CDR2 SFDVKD come from the germline V gene. V lost 4 bases, J lost 7 bases, and 10 bases stayed unmatched. This CDR3 contains 16 residues.

This clonotype has a count of ten or more. This sequence joins TRBV28 and TRBJ1-1, with TRBD1 as a possible D gene (5 bases). The CDR3 length is 14 residues. The V gene lost 6 bases and the J gene lost 0 bases, with 11 bases spanning the gap. Germline V gene data show CDR1 as MDHEN and CDR2 as SYDVKM. CDR3 coding DNA: TGTGCCAGCAGCCAGGGATTCATGAACACTGAAGCTTTCTTT. It is translated as CASSQGFMNTEAFF.

The chain recombines TRBV4-2 with TRBJ2-2; D may be TRBD1 (6 bases). Between the trimmed V and J ends, which lost 0 bases and 4 bases, there was a span of 15 bases. The CDR3 sequence is 17 residues long. Germline V CDR1 and CDR2: LGHNA, YNFKEQ. The CDR3 DNA sequence: TGTGCCAGCAGCCAAGAAACCGTACAGGGAAGCACCGGGGAGCTGTTTTTT. Encoded protein: CASSQETVQGSTGELFF.

The chain recombines TRBV7-2 with TRBJ2-1, with 11 bases matching TRBD2. Germline assignment: CDR1 SGHTA and CDR2 FQGNSA. J lost 5 bases, V lost 5 bases, and 11 bases had no gene match. The CDR3 loop spans 17 amino acids. The CDR3 nucleotides read TGTGCCAGCAGCCGGAGAGTGGTGACTAGCGGGAACAATGAGCAGTTCTTC. Translation: CASSRRVVTSGNNEQFF. The whole variable domain, filled in from reference TRBV7-2 and TRBJ2-1, reads GAGVSQSPSNKVTEKGKDVELRCDPISGHTALYWYRQSLGQGLEFLIYFQGNSAPDKSGLPSDRFSAERTGGSVSTLTIQRTQQEDSAVYLCASSRRVVTSGNNEQFFGPGTRLTVL.

The table lists this clonotype with many counts. This chain connects TRBV12-3 or TRBV12-4 to TRBJ1-2; 8 positions agree with TRBD1. After removal of 7 bases from V and 8 bases from J, the junction contained 9 bases not matched to a gene. This CDR3 has 13 residues. CDR3 in DNA: TGTGCCAGCATCAACGACAGGGGAAGAGGCTACACCTTC. Translation gives CASINDRGRGYTF.

This clonotype was counted a few times. CDR3 DNA: TGTGCCACCAGTGGTCGAAGCGGGTCCACAGATACGCAGTATTTT. Its translation is CATSGRSGSTDTQYF. The chain carries TRBV24-1 and TRBJ2-3; maybe TRBD2 (6 bases). Germline V gene sequence: CDR1 KGHDR, CDR2 SFDVKD. This CDR3 is 15 amino acids long. Trimming removed 5 bases at V and 2 bases at J, with 13 bases between.

This clonotype was detected ten times or more. The V and J genes are TRBV20-1 and TRBJ2-1; possibly TRBD2 for D (6 bases). The CDR3 loop spans 16 amino acids. V shed 0 bases and J shed 2 bases, with 14 bases lying between them. The germline V gene has CDR1 DFQATT and CDR2 SNEGSKA (reference sequence). This CDR3 is CSARESGTHTYNEQFF. As DNA, the CDR3 is TGCAGTGCTAGAGAATCCGGGACTCACACCTACAATGAGCAGTTCTTC.

About this clonotype: Being one base from a much bigger clone, this may be a read error. DNA of the CDR3: TGTGCCAGCAGTTTTTATAGCGGGGAATTGGATGAGCAGTTCTTC. The encoded protein is CASSFYSGELDEQFF. V and J are TRBV28 and TRBJ2-1; TRBD2 matches at 8 bases. Germline V lookup: CDR1 MDHEN, CDR2 SYDVKM. Trimming took 3 bases from V and 8 from J; bases not matched to a gene: 9. The CDR3 runs to 15 residues.

This clonotype was found many times. The chain employs TRBV3-1 and TRBJ2-1, with 10 bases matching TRBD1. The J segment lost 3 bases and the V segment lost 0 bases, leaving 5 bases of the junction unmatched. The CDR3 runs to 17 residues. Germline V gene lookup returns CDR1 LGHDT and CDR2 YNNKEL (reference sequence). This CDR3 is CASSQDPRDRGYNEQFF. CDR3 bases: TGTGCCAGCAGCCAAGATCCACGGGACAGGGGCTACAATGAGCAGTTCTTC.

This clonotype was detected many times. The chain links TRBV6-2 or TRBV6-3 to TRBJ1-1, with 7 bases identical to TRBD1. Germline V gene data show CDR1 as MNHEY and CDR2 as SVGEGT. V was clipped by 6 bases and J by 0 bases; unmatched bases: 7. The CDR3 extends over 15 amino acids. The CDR3 bases are TGTGCCAGCAGACCAGGGGGTTCCATGAACACTGAAGCTTTCTTT. Encoded protein: CASRPGGSMNTEAFF.

This clonotype was observed at least ten times. V is TRBV3-1 and J is TRBJ1-1; no definite D call. Per the germline V gene, CDR1 is LGHDT and CDR2 is YNNKEL (reference sequence). The germline V and J ends were trimmed by 4 bases and 4 bases, with 16 bases remaining between them. This CDR3 spans 15 amino acids. Written as DNA, the CDR3 is TGTGCCAGCAGCCCACGAACGACTTGGGGCACTGAAGCTTTCTTT. It codes for CASSPRTTWGTEAFF. Together with reference TRBV3-1 and TRBJ1-1, the CDR3 gives the full variable domain: DTAVSQTPKYLVTQMGNDKSIKCEQNLGHDTMYWYKQDSKKFLKIMFSYNNKELIINETVPNRFSPKSPDKAHLNLHINSLELGDSAVYFCASSPRTTWGTEAFFGQGTRLTVV.

This clonotype has a handful of counts. The J gene is TRBJ2-1, the V gene TRBV20-1; TRBD2 matches at 8 bases. Germline V CDR1 and CDR2: DFQATT, SNEGSKA (reference sequence). Trimming cost V 0 bases and J 7 bases; bases outside gene matches: 8. The CDR3 contains 15 residues. This CDR3 reads CSAREGSGDLNEQFF. The CDR3 DNA follows: TGCAGTGCTAGAGAAGGTAGCGGGGACCTTAATGAGCAGTTCTTC.